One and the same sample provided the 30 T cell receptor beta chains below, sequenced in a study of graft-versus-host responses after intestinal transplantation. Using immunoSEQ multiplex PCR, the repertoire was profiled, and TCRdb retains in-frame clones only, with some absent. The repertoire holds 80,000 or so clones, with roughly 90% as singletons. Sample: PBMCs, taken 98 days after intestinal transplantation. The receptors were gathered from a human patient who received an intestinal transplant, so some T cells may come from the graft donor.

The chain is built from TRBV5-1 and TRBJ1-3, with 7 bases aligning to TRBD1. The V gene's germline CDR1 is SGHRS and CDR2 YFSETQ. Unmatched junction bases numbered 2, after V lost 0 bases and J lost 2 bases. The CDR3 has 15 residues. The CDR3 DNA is TGCGCCAGCAGCTTGGTGACAGGGACTGGAAACACCATATATTTT. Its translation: CASSLVTGTGNTIYF.

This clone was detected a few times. Here the CDR3 DNA reads TGCGCCAGCAGCTTGGCCTTGATTGGGACCGGATTCTACGAGCAGTACTTC. This sequence encodes CASSLALIGTGFYEQYF. The rearrangement uses TRBV5-1 and TRBJ2-7; D assignment may be TRBD1 or TRBD2 (5 bases each). CDR1 is SGHRS, CDR2 YFSETQ, per germline. The V end was cut by 0 bases, the J end by 3 bases, with 19 bases between. The CDR3 sequence is 17 residues long.

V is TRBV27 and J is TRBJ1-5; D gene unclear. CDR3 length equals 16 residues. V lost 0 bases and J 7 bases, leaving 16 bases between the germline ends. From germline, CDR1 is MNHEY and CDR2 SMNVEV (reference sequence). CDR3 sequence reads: CASSLSSGHLDQPQHF. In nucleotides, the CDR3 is TGTGCCAGCAGTTTATCGAGTGGGCACCTAGACCAGCCCCAGCATTTT.

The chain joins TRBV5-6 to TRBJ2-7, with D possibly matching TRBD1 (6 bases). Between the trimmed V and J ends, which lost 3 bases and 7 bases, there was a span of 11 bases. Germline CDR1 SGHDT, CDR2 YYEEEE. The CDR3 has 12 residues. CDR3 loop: CASSWTVGEQYF. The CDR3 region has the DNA TGTGCCAGCAGCTGGACAGTCGGGGAGCAGTACTTC.

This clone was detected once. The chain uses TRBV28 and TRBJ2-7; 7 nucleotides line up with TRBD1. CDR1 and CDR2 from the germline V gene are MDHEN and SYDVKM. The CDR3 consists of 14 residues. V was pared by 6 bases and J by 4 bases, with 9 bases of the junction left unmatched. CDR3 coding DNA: TGTGCCAGCAGCCCGCCGGGACAGCTTTACGAGCAGTACTTC. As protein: CASSPPGQLYEQYF.

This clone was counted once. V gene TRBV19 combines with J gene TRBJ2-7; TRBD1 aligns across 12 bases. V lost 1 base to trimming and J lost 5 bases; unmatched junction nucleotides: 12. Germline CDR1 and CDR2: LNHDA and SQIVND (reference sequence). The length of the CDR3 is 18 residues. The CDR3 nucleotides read TGTGCCAGTAGTATAGGATTCTTTGGGACAGGGGGCGGAAACGAGCAGTACTTC. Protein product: CASSIGFFGTGGGNEQYF.

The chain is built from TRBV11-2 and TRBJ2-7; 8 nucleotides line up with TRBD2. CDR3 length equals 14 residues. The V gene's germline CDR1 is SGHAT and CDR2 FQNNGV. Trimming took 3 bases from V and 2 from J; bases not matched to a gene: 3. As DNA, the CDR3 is TGTGCCAGCAGCTTCCCCGGGGGGGCCTACGAGCAGTACTTC. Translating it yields CASSFPGGAYEQYF.

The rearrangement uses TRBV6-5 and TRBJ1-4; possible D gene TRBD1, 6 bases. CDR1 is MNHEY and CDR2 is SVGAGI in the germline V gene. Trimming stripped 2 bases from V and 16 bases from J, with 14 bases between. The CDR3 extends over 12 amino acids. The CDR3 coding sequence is TGTGCCAGCAGTTACCGACAGGCAGGGCGGTTTTTT. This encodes CASSYRQAGRFF.

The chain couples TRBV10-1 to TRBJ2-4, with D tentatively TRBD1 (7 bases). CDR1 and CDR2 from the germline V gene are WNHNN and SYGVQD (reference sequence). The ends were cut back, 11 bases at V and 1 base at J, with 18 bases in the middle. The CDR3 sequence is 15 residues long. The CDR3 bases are TGCGCCGGACTCAGGGGGGCCCTGGCCAAAAACATTCAGTACTTC. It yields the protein CAGLRGALAKNIQYF.

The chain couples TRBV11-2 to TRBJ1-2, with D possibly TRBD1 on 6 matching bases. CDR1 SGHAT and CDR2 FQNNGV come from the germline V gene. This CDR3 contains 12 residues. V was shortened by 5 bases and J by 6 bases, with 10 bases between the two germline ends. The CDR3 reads CASSVNRDGYTF. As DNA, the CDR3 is TGTGCCAGCAGCGTCAACAGGGATGGCTACACCTTC.

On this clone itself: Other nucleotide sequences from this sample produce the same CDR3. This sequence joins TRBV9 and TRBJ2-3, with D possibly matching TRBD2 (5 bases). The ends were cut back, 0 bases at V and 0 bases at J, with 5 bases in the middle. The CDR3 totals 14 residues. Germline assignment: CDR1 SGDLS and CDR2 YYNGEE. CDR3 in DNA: TGTGCCAGCAGCGTAGGAGGGAGCACAGATACGCAGTATTTT. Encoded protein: CASSVGGSTDTQYF.

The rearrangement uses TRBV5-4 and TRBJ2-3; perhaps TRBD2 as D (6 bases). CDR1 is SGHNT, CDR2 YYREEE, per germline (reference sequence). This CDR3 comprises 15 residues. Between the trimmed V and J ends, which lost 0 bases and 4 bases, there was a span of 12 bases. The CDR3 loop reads CASSLGLEIADTQYF. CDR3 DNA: TGTGCCAGCAGCTTGGGACTAGAAATTGCAGATACGCAGTATTTT.

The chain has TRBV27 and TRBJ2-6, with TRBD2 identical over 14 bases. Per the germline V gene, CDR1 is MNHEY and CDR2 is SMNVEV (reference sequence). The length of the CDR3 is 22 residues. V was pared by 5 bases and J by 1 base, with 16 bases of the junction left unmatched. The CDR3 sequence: CASSPIGLAGGLFQSGANVLTF. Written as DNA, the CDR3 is TGTGCCAGCAGTCCTATTGGACTAGCGGGGGGCCTATTTCAATCTGGGGCCAACGTCCTGACTTTC.

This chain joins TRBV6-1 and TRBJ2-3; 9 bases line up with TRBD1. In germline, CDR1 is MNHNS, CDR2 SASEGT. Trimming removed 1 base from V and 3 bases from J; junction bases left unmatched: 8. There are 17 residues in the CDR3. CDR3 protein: CASSEGRGQGPTDTQYF. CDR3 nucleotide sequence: TGTGCCAGCAGTGAAGGCCGAGGACAGGGGCCAACAGATACGCAGTATTTT.

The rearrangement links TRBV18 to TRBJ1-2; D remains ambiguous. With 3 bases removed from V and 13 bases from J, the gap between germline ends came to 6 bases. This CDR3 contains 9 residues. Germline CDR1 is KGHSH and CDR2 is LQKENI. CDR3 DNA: TGTGCCAGCTCACCCTCGTTCACCTTC. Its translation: CASSPSFTF.

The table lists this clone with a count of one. CDR3 sequence (DNA): TGCGCCAGCAGCTCCAACAGGGGCCTAAGATCACCCCTCCACTTT. This translates into CASSSNRGLRSPLHF. The J gene is TRBJ1-6, the V gene TRBV5-1; 7 nucleotides line up with TRBD1. J was trimmed by 10 bases and V by 3 bases; bases with no gene match: 10. There are 15 residues in the CDR3. Per the germline V gene, CDR1 is SGHRS and CDR2 is YFSETQ.

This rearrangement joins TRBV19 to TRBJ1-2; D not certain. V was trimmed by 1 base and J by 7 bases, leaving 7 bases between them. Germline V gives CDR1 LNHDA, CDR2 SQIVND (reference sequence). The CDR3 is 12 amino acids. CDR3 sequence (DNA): TGTGCCAGTAGTATAGTTCTCGGTGGCTACACCTTC. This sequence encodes CASSIVLGGYTF.

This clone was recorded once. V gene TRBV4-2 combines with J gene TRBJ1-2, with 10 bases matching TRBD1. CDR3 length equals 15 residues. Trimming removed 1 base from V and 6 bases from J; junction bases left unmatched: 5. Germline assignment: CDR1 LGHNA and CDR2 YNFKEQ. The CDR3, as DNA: TGTGCCAGCAGCCAAGTAGGGACAGGGGTGGATGGCTACACCTTC. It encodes CASSQVGTGVDGYTF.

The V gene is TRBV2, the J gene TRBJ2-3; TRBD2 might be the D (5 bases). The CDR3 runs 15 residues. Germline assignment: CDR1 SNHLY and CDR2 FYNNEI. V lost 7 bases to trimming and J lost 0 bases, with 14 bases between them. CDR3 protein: CASILRTASTDTQYF. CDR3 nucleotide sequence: TGTGCCAGCATACTACGGACTGCTAGCACAGATACGCAGTATTTT.

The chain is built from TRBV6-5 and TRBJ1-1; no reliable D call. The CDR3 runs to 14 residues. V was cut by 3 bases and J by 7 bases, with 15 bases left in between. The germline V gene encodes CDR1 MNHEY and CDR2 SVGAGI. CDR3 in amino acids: CASSYVLGSGEAFF. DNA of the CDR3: TGTGCCAGCAGTTATGTTTTGGGCAGCGGTGAAGCTTTCTTT.

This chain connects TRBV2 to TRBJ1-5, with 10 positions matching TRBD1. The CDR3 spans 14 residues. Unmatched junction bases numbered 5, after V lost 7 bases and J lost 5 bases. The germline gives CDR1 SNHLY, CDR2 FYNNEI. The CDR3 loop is CASTRQGAYQPQHF. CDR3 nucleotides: TGTGCCAGCACCAGACAGGGGGCCTATCAGCCCCAGCATTTT.

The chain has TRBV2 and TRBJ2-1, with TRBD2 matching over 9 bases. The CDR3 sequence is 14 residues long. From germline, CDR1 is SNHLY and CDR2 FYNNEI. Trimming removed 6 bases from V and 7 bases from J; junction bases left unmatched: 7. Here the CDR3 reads CASRREGRGNEQFF. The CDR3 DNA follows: TGTGCCAGCAGGCGGGAGGGCCGGGGAAATGAGCAGTTCTTC.

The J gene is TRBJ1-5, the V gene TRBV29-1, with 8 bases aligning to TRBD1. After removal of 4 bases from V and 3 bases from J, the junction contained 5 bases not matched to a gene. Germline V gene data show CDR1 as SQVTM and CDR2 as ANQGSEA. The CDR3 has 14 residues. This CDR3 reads CSVAGQGDNQPQHF. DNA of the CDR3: TGCAGCGTTGCTGGACAGGGAGACAATCAGCCCCAGCATTTT.

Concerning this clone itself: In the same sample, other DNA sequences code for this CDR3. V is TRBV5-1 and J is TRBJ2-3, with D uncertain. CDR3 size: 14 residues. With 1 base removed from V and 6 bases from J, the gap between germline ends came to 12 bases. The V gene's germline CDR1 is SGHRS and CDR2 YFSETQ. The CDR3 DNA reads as TGCGCCAGCAGCTTGCTACTGGCCCCGGATACGCAGTATTTT. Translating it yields CASSLLLAPDTQYF.

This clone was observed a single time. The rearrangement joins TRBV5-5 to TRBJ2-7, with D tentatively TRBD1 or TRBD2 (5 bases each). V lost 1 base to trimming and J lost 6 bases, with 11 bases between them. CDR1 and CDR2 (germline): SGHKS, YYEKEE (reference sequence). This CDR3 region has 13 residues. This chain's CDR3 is CASSLSRGAEQYF. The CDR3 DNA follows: TGTGCCAGCAGCTTGAGTAGAGGGGCCGAGCAGTACTTC.

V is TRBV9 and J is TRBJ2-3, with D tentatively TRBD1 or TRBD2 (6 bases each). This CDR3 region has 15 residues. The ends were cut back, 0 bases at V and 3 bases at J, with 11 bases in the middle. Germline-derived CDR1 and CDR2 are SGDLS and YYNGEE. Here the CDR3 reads CASSVEGGWTDTQYF. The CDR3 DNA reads TGTGCCAGCAGCGTAGAGGGGGGATGGACAGATACGCAGTATTTT.

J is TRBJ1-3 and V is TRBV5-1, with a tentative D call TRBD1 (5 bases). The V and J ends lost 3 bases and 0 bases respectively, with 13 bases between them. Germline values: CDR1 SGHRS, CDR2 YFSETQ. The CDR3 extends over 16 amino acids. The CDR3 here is CASSSITGPSGNTIYF. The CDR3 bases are TGCGCCAGCAGCTCAATTACAGGACCCTCTGGAAACACCATATATTTT.

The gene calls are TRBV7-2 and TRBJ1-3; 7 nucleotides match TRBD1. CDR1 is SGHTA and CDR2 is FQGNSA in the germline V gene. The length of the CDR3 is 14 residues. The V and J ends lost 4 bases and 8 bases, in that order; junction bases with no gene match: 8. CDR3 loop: CASSSDREAYTIYF. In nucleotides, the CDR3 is TGTGCCAGCAGCTCAGACAGGGAGGCGTACACCATATATTTT.

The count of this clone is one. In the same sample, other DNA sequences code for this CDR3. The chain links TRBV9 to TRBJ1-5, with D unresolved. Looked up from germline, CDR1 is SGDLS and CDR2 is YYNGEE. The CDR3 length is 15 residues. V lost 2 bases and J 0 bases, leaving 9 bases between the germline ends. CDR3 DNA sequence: TGTGCCAGCAGCGTGGGAGGGAATAGCAATCAGCCCCAGCATTTT. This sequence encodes CASSVGGNSNQPQHF.

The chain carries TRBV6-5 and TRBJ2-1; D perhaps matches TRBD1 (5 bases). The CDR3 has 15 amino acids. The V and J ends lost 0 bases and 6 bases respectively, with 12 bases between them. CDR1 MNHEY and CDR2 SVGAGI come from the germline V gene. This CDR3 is CASSYSIAGRNEQFF. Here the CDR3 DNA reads TGTGCCAGCAGTTACTCGATAGCAGGGCGCAATGAGCAGTTCTTC.